This TCR beta chain was captured by sequencing in a study of blood T cells in healthy people across ages. The CDR3 totals 15 residues. CDR1 and CDR2 (germline): DFQATT, SNEGSKA (reference sequence). Next came a second PCR, run for roughly 6 to 11 cycles, which used a sample-barcoded 5' primer along with a J-beta primer mix. TCRdb ran MiXCR on the 5' RACE reads and lists one entry per CDR3 protein. The sample shows some 640,000 distinct CDR3 sequences, roughly 31% of them seen only once. About this clonotype itself: The antigen is not known.

Healthy Caucasian individuals from Russia aged about 6 to 100 served as donors. Study results and limitations: Getting older went along with TCR beta diversity per million T cells dropping roughly linearly.

Sequenced sample: blood. This sequence was found in an elderly woman in good health. This chain joins TRBV20-1 and TRBJ2-4; D is unclear. The end of the DNA fits TRBJ2-7 better, so the J call may be wrong. In nucleotides, the CDR3 is TGCAGTGCTAGAGATTCGTTCGGTTCTAACTACGAGCAGTACTTC. It translates to CSARDSFGSNYEQYF.